The 3 T cell receptor beta chains presented below share a single source sample, sequenced in a study of T cell repertoires in cytomegalovirus infection. Antigens of these TCRs are unknown. MiXCR was run by TCRdb on the reads, yielding one entry per CDR3 protein. This table holds some 350,000 distinct CDR3 sequences, roughly 29% found once. Sequencing was performed on cultured PBMCs, taken from culture after CMV antigen stimulation. All receptors derive from a human donor in good health (CMV status not recorded). Some clones in this sample may be carry-over from other donors' samples.

This chain connects TRBV7-4 to TRBJ1-6; D may be TRBD1 (6 bases). The germline CDR1 and CDR2 sequences are SGHVT and SQSDAQ. This CDR3 has 15 residues. The ends were cut back, 3 bases at V and 5 bases at J, with 11 bases in the middle. CDR3 nucleotides: TGTGCCAGCAGCTTCACCAGGGGCAATAATTCACCCCTCCACTTT. Protein product: CASSFTRGNNSPLHF.

The rearrangement joins TRBV12-3 or TRBV12-4 to TRBJ2-2; D is undetermined. V gave up 8 bases and J gave up 5 bases, with 9 bases separating them. This CDR3 comprises 12 residues. The CDR3 region has the DNA TGTGCCAGCCCCAGACGAACCGGGGAGCTGTTTTTT. Translation gives CASPRRTGELFF.

This clonotype was counted between two and nine times. The chain combines TRBV10-3 with TRBJ1-5; 7 bases agree with TRBD1. V was pared by 4 bases and J by 3 bases, with 6 bases of the junction left unmatched. The CDR3 is 15 amino acids. Germline V gene data show CDR1 as ENHRY and CDR2 as SYGVKD. CDR3 coding DNA: TGTGCCATCAGTGTGGGGGAGGGGGCCAATCAGCCCCAGCATTTT. This codes for CAISVGEGANQPQHF.